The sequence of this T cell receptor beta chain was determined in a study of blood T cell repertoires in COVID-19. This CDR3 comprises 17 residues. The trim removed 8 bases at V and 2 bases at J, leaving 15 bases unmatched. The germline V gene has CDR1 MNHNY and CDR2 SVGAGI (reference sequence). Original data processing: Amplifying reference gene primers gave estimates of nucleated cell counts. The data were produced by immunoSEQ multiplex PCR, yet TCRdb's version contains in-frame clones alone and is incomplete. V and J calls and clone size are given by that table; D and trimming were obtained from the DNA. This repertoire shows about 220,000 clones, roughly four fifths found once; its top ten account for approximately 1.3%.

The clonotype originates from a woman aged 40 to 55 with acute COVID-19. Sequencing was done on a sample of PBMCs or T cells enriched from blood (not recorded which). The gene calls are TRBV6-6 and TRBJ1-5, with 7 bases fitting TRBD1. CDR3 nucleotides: TGTGCCAGCCGTCAGGGGCAAAACAGGGGAGGCAATCAGCCCCAGCATTTT. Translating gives CASRQGQNRGGNQPQHF.